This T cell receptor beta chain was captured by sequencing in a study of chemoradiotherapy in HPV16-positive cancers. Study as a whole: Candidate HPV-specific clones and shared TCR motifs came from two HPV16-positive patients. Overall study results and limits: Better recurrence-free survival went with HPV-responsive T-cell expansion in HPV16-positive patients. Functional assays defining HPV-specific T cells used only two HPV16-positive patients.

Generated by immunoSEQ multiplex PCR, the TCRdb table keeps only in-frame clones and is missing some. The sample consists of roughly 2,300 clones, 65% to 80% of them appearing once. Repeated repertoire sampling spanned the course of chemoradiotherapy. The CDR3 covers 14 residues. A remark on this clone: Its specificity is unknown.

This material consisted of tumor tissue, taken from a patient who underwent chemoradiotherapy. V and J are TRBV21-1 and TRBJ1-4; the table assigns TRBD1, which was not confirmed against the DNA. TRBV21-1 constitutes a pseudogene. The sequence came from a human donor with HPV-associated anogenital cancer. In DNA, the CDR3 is TGTGCCAGCACCACGACAGAGTTTAATGAAAAACTGTTTTTT. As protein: CASTTTEFNEKLFF.